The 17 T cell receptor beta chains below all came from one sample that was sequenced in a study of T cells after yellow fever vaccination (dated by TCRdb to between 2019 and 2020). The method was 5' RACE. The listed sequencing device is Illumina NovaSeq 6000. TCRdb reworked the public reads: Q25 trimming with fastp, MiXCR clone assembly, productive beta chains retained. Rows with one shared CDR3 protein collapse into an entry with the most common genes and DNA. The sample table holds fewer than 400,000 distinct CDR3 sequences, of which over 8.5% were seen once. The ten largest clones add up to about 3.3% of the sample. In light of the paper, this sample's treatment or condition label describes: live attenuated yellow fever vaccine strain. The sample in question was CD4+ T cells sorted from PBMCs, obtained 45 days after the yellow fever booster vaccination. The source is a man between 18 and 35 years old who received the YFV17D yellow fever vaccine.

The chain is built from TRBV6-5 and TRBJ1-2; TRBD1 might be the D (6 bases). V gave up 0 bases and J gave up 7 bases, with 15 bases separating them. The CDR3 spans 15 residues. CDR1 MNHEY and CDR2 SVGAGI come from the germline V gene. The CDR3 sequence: CASSYSSGAPRGYTF. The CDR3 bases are TGTGCCAGCAGTTACTCCTCAGGGGCTCCCCGTGGCTACACCTTC.

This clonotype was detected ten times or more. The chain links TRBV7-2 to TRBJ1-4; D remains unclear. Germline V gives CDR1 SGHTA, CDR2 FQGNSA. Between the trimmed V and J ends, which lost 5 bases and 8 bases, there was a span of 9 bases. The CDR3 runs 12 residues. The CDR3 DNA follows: TGTGCCAGCAGCCGAGACGGGGAAAAACTGTTTTTT. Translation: CASSRDGEKLFF.

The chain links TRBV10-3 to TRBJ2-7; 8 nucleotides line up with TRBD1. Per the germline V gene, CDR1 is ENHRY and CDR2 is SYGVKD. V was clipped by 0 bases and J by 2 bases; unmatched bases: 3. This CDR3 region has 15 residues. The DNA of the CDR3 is TGTGCCATCAGTGAGTCGGGACAGGCTACCTACGAGCAGTACGTC. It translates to CAISESGQATYEQYV.

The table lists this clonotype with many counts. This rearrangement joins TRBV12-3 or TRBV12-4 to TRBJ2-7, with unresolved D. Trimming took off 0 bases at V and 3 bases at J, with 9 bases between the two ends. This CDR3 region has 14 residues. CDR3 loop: CASSLALHSYEQYF. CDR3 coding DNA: TGTGCCAGCAGTTTAGCGCTGCACAGCTACGAGCAGTACTTC.

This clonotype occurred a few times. The CDR3 DNA follows: TGCGCCAGCAGCCAATCTCAAGTAGGGGAGACCCAGTACTTC. Translation: CASSQSQVGETQYF. V is TRBV4-1 and J is TRBJ2-5; no definite D call. Germline lookup yields CDR1 MGHRA and CDR2 YSYEKL. Trimming removed 2 bases at V and 5 bases at J, with 12 bases between. The CDR3 loop spans 14 amino acids.

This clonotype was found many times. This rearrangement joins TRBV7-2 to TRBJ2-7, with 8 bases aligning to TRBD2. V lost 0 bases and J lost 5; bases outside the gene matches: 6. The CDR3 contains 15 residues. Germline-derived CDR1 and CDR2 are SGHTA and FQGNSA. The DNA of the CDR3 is TGTGCCAGCAGCTTAGCGGGGCGGGGGGTGGACGAGCAGTACTTC. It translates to CASSLAGRGVDEQYF.

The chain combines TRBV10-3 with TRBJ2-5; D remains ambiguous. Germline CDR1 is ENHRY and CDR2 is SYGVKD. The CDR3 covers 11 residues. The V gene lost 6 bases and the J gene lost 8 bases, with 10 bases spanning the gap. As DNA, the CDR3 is TGTGCCATCAGAGTTTTAGACACCCAGTACTTC. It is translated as CAIRVLDTQYF.

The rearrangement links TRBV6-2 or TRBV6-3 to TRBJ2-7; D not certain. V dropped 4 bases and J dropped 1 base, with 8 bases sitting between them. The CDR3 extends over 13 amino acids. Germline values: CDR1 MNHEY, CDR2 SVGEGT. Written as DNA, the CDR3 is TGTGCCAGCAGTTCCTATCCGTCCTACGAGCAGTACGTC. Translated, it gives CASSSYPSYEQYV.

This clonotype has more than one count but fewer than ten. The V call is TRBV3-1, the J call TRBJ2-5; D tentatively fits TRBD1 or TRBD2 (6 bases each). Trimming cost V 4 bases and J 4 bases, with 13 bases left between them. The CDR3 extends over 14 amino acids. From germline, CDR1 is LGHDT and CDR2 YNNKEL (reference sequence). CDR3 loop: CASSPRGAGETQYF. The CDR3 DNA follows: TGTGCCAGCAGCCCTAGGGGGGCTGGAGAGACCCAGTACTTC.

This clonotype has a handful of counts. In DNA, the CDR3 is TGTGCCAGCAGTGAATGGGGGGGGGTCGGCGAGCAGTACTTC. This codes for CASSEWGGVGEQYF. The V and J genes are TRBV2 and TRBJ2-7; 7 bases match TRBD2. Trimming at V came to 2 bases and at J to 6 bases, leaving 7 bases not matched to a gene. Germline values: CDR1 SNHLY, CDR2 FYNNEI. This CDR3 comprises 14 residues.

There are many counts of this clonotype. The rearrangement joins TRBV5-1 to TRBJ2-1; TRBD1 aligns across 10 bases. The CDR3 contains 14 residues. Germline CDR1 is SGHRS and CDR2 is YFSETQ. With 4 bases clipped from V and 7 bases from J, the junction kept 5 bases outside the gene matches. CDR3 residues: CASSRPGQGNEQFF. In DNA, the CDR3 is TGCGCCAGCAGCAGGCCGGGACAGGGGAATGAGCAGTTCTTC.

The chain's CDR3 is CASSEKGTKNIQYF. The CDR3 nucleotides read TGTGCCAGCAGTGAGAAGGGAACCAAAAACATTCAGTACTTC. V usage is TRBV2 and J usage is TRBJ2-4; D uncertain. V lost 3 bases and J lost 2, with 8 bases in between. In germline, CDR1 is SNHLY, CDR2 FYNNEI. The CDR3 is made up of 14 amino acids.

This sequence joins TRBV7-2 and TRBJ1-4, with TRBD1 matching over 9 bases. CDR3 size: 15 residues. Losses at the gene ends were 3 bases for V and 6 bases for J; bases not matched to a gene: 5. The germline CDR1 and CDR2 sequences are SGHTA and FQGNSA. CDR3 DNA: TGTGCCAGCAGCTTCAACAGGGGGCGCGATGAAAAACTGTTTTTT. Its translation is CASSFNRGRDEKLFF.

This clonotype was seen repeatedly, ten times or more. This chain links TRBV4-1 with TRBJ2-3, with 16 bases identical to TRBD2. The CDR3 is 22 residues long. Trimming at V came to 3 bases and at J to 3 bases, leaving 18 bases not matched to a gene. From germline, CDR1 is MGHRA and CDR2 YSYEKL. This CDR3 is CASSHGRQGTSGGAGWTDTQYF. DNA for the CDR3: TGCGCCAGCAGCCACGGCAGACAGGGGACTAGCGGGGGGGCTGGTTGGACAGATACGCAGTATTTT.

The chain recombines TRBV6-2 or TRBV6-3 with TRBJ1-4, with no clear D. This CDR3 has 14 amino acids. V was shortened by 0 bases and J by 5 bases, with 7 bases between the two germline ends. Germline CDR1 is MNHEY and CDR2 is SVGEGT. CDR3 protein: CASSYSPGNEKLFF. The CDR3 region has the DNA TGTGCCAGCAGTTACTCTCCGGGGAATGAAAAACTGTTTTTT.

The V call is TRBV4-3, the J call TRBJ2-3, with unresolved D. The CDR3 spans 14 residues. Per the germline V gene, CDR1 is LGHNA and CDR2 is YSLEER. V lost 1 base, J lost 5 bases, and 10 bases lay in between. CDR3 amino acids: CASSQVVGQDTQYF. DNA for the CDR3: TGCGCCAGCAGCCAAGTGGTAGGGCAAGATACGCAGTATTTT.

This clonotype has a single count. The CDR3 loop reads CASSSPGLNYGYTF. CDR3 coding DNA: TGTGCCAGCAGTTCCCCAGGCCTCAACTATGGCTACACCTTC. The rearrangement links TRBV6-5 to TRBJ1-2, with D unclear. The germline gives CDR1 MNHEY, CDR2 SVGAGI. CDR3 size: 14 residues. With 4 bases removed from V and 2 bases from J, the gap between germline ends came to 11 bases.